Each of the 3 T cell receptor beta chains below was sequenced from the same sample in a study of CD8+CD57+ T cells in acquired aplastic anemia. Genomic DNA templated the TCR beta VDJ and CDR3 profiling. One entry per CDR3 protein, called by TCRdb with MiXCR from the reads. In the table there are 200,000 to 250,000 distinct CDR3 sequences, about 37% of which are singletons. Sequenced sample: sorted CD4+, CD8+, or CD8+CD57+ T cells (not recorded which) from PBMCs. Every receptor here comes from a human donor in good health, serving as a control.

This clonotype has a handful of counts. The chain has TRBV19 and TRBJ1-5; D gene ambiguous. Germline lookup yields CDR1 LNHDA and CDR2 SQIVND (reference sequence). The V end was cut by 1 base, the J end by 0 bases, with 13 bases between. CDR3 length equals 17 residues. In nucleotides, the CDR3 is TGTGCCAGTAGTATAGTAAGGCGGCCGAATAGCAATCAGCCCCAGCATTTT. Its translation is CASSIVRRPNSNQPQHF.

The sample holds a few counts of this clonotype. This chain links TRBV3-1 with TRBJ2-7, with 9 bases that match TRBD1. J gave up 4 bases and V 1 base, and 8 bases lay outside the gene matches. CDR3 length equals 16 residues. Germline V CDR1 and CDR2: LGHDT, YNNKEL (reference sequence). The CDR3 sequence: CASSQVAGTGTYEQYF. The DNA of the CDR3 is TGTGCCAGCAGCCAAGTGGCCGGGACAGGGACGTACGAGCAGTACTTC.

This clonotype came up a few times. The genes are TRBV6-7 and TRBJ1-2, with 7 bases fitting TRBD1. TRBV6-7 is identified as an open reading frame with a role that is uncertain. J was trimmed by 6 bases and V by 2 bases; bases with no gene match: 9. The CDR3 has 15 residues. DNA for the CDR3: TGTGCCAGCAGTTACACCCGGACAGGAATTGATGGCTACACCTTC. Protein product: CASSYTRTGIDGYTF.